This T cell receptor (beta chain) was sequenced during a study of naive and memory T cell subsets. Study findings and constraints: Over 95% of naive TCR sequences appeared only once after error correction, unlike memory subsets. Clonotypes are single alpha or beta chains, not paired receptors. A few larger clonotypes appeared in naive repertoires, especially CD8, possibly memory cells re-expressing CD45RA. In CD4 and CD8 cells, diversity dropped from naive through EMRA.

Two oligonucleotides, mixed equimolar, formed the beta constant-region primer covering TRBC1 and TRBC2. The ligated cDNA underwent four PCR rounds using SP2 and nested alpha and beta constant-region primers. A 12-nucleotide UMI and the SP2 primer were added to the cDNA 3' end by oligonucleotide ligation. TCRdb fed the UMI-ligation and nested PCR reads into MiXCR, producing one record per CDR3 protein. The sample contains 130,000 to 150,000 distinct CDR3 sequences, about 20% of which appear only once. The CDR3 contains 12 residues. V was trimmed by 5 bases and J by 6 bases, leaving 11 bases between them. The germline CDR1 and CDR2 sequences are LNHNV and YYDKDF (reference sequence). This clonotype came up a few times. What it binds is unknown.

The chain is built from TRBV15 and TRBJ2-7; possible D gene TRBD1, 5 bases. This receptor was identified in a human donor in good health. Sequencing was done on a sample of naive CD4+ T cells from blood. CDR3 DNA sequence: TGTGCCACCAGCTCAGGCAGGGTCGAGCAGTACTTC. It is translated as CATSSGRVEQYF.